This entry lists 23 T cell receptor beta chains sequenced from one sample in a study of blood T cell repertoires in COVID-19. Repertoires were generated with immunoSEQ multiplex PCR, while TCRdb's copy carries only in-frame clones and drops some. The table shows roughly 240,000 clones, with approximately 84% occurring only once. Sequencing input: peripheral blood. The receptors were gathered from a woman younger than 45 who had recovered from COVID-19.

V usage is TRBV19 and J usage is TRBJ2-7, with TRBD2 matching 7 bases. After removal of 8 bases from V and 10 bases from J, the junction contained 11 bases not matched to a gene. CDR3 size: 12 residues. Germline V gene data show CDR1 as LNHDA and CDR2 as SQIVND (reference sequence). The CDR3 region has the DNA TGTGCCAGTCTTGTCCTGGGGGAGGGACAGTACTTC. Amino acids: CASLVLGEGQYF.

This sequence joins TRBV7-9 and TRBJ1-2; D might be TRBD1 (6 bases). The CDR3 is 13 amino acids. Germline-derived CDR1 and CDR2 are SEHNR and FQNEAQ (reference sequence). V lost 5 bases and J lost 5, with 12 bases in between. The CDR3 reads CASSLRGGYGYTF. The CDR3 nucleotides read TGTGCCAGCAGCCTCAGGGGCGGGTATGGCTACACCTTC.

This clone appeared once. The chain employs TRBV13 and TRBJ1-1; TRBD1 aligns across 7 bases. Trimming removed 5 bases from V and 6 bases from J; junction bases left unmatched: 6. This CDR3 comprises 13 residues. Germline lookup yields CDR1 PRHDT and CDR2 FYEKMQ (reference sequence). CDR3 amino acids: CASSDQGVAEAFF. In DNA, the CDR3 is TGTGCCAGCAGCGACCAGGGGGTGGCTGAAGCTTTCTTT.

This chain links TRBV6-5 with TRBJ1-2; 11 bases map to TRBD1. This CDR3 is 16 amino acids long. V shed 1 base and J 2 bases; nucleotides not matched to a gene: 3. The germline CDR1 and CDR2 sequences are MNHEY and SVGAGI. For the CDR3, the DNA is TGTGCCAGCAGTTACTTGGGACAGGGGGGCAACTATGGCTACACCTTC. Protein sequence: CASSYLGQGGNYGYTF.

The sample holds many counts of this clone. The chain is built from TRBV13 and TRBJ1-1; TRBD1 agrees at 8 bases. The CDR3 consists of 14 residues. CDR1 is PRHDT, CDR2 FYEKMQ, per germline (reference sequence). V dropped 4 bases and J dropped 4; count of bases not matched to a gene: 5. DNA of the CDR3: TGTGCCAGCAGCTGGCAGGGGGCGCGCACTGAAGCTTTCTTT. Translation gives CASSWQGARTEAFF.

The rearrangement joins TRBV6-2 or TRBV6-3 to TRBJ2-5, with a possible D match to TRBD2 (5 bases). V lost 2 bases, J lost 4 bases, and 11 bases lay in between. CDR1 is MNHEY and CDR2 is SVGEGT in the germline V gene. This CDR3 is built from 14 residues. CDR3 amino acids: CASSYLPGIETQYF. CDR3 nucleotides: TGTGCCAGCAGTTACCTGCCGGGAATAGAGACCCAGTACTTC.

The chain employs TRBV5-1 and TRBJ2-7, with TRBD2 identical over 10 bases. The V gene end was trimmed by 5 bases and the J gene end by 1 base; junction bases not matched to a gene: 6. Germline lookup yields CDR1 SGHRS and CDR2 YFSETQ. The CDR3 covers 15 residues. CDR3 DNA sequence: TGCGCCAGCAGGATTGTTAGCGGGGGGTCCTACGAGCAGTACTTC. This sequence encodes CASRIVSGGSYEQYF.

The CDR3 DNA reads as TGTGCCAGCAGCTTGCCTACAGGGATGAACACCGGGGAGCTGTTTTTT. Its protein product is CASSLPTGMNTGELFF. V and J are TRBV5-4 and TRBJ2-2, with D tentatively TRBD1 (6 bases). The CDR3 totals 16 residues. V lost 1 base and J lost 1, with 11 bases in between. Germline CDR1 is SGHNT and CDR2 is YYREEE (reference sequence). Variable domain in full (rest from reference TRBV5-4 and TRBJ2-2): ETGVTQSPTHLIKTRGQQVTLRCSSQSGHNTVSWYQQALGQGPQFIFQYYREEENGRGNFPPRFSGLQFPNYSSELNVNALELDDSALYLCASSLPTGMNTGELFFGEGSRLTVL.

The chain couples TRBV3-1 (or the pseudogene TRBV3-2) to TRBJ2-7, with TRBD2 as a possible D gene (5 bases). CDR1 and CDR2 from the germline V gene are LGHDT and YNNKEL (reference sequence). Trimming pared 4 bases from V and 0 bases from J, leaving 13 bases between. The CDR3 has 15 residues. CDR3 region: CASSPGSFLSYEQYF. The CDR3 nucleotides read TGTGCCAGCAGCCCGGGGAGTTTCCTCTCCTACGAGCAGTACTTC.

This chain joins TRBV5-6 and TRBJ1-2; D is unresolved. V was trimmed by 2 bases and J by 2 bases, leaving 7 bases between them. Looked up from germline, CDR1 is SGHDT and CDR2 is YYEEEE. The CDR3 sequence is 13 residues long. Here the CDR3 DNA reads TGTGCCAGCAGCTTTAATCGGAACTATGGCTACACCTTC. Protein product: CASSFNRNYGYTF.

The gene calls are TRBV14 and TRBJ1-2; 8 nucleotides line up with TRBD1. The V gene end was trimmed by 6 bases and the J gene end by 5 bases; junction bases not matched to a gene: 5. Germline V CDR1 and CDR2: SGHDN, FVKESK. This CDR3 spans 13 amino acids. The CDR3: CASSHGQGYGYTF. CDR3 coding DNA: TGTGCCAGCAGTCACGGACAGGGATATGGCTACACCTTC.

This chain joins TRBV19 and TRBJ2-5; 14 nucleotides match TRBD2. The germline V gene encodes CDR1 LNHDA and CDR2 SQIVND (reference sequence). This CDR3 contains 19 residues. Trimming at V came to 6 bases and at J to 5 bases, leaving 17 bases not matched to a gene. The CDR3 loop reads CASSRSPMRLAGGKETQYF. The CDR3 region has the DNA TGTGCCAGTAGCCGATCCCCTATGCGACTAGCGGGGGGGAAGGAGACCCAGTACTTC.

The CDR3 loop reads CASSLGQLLTDTQYF. As DNA, the CDR3 is TGTGCCAGCAGCTTGGGACAGTTACTAACAGATACGCAGTATTTT. This sequence joins TRBV5-8 and TRBJ2-3; tentative D call: TRBD1 (5 bases). CDR3 length: 15 amino acids. Trimming took off 0 bases at V and 3 bases at J, with 11 bases between the two ends. Germline CDR1 is SGHTS and CDR2 is YDEGEE. The whole variable domain, filled in from reference TRBV5-8 and TRBJ2-3, reads EAGVTQSPTHLIKTRGQQATLRCSPISGHTSVYWYQQALGLGLQFLLWYDEGEERNRGNFPPRFSGRQFPNYSSELNVNALELEDSALYLCASSLGQLLTDTQYFGPGTRLTVL.

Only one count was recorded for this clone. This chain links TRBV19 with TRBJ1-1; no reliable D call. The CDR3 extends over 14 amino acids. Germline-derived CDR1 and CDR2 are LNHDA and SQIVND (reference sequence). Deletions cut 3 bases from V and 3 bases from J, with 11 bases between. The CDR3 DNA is TGTGCCAGTAGTATTTCAGGCCCCTACACTGAAGCTTTCTTT. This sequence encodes CASSISGPYTEAFF.

CDR3 DNA sequence: TGTGCCATCAGTGAGTCGCCCAGTAATCAGCCCCAGCATTTT. Encoded protein: CAISESPSNQPQHF. V is TRBV10-3 and J is TRBJ1-5; no clear D. This CDR3 has 14 residues. Germline V lookup: CDR1 ENHRY, CDR2 SYGVKD. Trimming took off 0 bases at V and 4 bases at J, with 7 bases between the two ends.

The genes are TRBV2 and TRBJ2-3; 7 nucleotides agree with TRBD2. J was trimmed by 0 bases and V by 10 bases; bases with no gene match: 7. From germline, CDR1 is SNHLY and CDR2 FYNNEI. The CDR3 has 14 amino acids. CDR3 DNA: TGTGCCATGCGACTTAGCGGGAGCACAGATACGCAGTATTTT. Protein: CAMRLSGSTDTQYF.

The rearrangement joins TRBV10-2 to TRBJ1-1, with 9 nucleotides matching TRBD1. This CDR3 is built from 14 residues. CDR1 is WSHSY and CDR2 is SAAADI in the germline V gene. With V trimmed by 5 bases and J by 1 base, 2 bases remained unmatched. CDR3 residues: CASSLTGGNTEAFF. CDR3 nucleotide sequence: TGCGCCAGCAGTCTGACAGGGGGGAACACTGAAGCTTTCTTT.

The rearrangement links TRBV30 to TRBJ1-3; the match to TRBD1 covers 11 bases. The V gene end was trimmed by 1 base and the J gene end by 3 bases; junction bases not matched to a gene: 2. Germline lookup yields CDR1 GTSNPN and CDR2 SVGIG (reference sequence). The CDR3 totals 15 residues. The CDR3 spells CAWSGTGGSGNTIYF. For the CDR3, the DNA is TGTGCCTGGAGTGGGACAGGGGGCAGTGGAAACACCATATATTTT.

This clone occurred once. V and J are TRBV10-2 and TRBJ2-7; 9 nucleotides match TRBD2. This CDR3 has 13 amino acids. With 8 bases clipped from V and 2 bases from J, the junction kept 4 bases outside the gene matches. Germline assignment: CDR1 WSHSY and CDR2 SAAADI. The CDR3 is CASGGGVPYEQYF. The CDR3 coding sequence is TGCGCCAGCGGCGGGGGGGTACCCTACGAGCAGTACTTC.

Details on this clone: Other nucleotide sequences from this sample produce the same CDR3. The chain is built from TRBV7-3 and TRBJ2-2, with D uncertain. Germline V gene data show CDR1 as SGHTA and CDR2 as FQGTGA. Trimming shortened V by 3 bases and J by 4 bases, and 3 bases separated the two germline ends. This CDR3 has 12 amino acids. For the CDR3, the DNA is TGTGCCAGCAGCTTCCGCACCGGGGAGCTGTTTTTT. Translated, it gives CASSFRTGELFF.

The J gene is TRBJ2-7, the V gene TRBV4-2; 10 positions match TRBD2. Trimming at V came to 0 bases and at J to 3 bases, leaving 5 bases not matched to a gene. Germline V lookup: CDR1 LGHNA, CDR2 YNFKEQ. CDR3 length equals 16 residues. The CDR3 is CASSQDLAGGDYEQYF. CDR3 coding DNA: TGTGCCAGCAGCCAAGATTTAGCGGGGGGCGACTACGAGCAGTACTTC.

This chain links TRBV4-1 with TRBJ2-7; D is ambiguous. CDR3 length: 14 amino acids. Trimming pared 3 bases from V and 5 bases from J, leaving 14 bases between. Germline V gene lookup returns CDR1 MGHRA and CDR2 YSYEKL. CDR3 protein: CASSHLGESHEQYF. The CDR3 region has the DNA TGCGCCAGCAGCCATTTGGGCGAAAGCCACGAGCAGTACTTC.

This CDR3 is CASRGAGLQYEQYF. The CDR3 DNA reads TGTGCCAGCAGAGGGGCAGGGTTACAATACGAGCAGTACTTC. The chain has TRBV6-5 and TRBJ2-7; maybe TRBD1 (5 bases). Trimming took 6 bases from V and 4 from J, leaving 16 bases between them. Germline V gives CDR1 MNHEY, CDR2 SVGAGI. The CDR3 length is 14 residues.